This TCR beta chain was captured in a study of blood T cell repertoires in COVID-19. Across the whole study: Sample material is recorded as cDNA or gDNA derived from T cells, B-cell-depleted T cells, or PBMCs.

The V gene's germline CDR1 is MNHEY and CDR2 SMNVEV (reference sequence). This CDR3 comprises 16 residues. Trimming at V came to 3 bases and at J to 2 bases, leaving 6 bases not matched to a gene. Participants reported their clinical history, and cohort assignment relied on those reports. Two negative PCRs, clearance, or symptom resolution were required of recovered Cohort 3 donors. Sequencing was performed with immunoSEQ multiplex PCR; in TCRdb, only in-frame clones are kept and a portion is missing. The sample includes about 380,000 clones, roughly nine tenths of them seen just once. V usage is TRBV27 and J usage is TRBJ2-2; 7 bases are shared with TRBD2. The clonotype comes from a woman between 25 and 40 years old who had recovered from COVID-19. Sequences were obtained from PBMCs or T cells enriched from blood (not recorded which). The CDR3 bases are TGTGCCAGCAGTTTCCCAGGCGGGAGAAACACCGGGGAGCTGTTTTTT. Amino acid sequence: CASSFPGGRNTGELFF.